The subject of this entry is one T cell receptor (beta chain). The data were obtained in a study of T cells in Graves' hyperthyroidism and ophthalmopathy. V was cut by 8 bases and J by 3 bases, with 8 bases left in between. The CDR3 is 11 residues long. Germline V gene sequence: CDR1 MNHNS, CDR2 SASEGT. The source material, RNA transcripts, was used to amplify TCR beta CDR3 regions. HTBI primers were employed in a first-round RT-PCR of the TCR CDR3. MiXCR, applied by TCRdb to the multiplex PCR reads, yields one record per CDR3 protein. The table shows around 300,000 distinct CDR3 sequences, with about 25% occurring only once.

The source of this sequence is a man in his forties with Graves' hyperthyroidism that later progressed to Graves' ophthalmopathy. The sequenced material came from blood. The chain joins TRBV6-1 to TRBJ2-7; D possibly uses TRBD1 or TRBD2 (6 bases each). The chain's CDR3 is CASGGGYEQYF. The CDR3 nucleotides read TGTGCCAGCGGAGGGGGCTACGAGCAGTACTTC.